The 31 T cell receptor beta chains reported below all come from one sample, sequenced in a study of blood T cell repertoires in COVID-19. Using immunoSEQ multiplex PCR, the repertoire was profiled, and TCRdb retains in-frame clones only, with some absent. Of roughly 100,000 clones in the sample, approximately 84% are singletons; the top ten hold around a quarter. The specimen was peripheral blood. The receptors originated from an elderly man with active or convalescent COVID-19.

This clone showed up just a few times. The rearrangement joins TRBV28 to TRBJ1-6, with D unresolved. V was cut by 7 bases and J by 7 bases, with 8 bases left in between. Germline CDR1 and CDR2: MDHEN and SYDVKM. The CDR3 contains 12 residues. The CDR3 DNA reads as TGTGCCAGCAAAGAGAGCAATTCACCCCTCCACTTT. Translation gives CASKESNSPLHF.

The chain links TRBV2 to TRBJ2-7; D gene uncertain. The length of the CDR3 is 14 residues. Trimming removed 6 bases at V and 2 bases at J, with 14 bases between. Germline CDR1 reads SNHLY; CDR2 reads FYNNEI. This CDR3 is CASSYSEIAYEQYF. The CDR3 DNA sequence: TGTGCCAGCAGCTACTCCGAGATCGCCTACGAGCAGTACTTC. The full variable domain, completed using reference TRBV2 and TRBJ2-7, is EPEVTQTPSHQVTQMGQEVILRCVPISNHLYFYWYRQILGQKVEFLVSFYNNEISEKSEIFDDQFSVERPDGSNFTLKIRSTKLEDSAMYFCASSYSEIAYEQYFGPGTRLTVT.

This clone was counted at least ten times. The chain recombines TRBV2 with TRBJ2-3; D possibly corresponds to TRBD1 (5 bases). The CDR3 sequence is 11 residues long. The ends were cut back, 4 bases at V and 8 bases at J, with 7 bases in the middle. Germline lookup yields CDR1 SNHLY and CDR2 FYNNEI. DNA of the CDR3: TGTGCCAGCAGTGCAGGGTCTACGCAGTATTTT. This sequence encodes CASSAGSTQYF.

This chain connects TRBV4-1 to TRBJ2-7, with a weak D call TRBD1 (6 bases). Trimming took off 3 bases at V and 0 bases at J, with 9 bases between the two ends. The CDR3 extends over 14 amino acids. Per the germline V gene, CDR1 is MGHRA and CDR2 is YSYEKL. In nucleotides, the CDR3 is TGCGCCAGCAGCCAGACGGGACACTCCTACGAGCAGTACTTC. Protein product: CASSQTGHSYEQYF.

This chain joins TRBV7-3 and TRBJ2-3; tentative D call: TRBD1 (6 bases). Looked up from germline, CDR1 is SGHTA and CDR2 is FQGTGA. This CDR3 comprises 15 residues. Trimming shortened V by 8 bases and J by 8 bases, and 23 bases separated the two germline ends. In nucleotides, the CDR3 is TGTGCCAGCTCATCTCCCGGGACAACACAGCGTACGCAGTATTTT. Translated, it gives CASSSPGTTQRTQYF.

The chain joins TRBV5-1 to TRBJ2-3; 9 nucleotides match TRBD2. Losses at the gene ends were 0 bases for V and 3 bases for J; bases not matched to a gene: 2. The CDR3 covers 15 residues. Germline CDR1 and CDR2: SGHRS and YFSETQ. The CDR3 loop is CASSLGLAETDTQYF. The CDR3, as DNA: TGCGCCAGCAGCTTGGGACTAGCGGAAACAGATACGCAGTATTTT.

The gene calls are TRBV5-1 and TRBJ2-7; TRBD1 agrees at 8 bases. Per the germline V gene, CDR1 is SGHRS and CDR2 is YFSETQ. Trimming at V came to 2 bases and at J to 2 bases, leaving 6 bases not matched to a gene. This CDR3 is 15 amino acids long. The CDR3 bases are TGCGCCAGCAGCTTTGGCACAGGGGGTGCCTACGAGCAGTACTTC. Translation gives CASSFGTGGAYEQYF.

CDR3 loop: CASSPRRGAFNEQFF. Here the CDR3 DNA reads TGTGCCAGCAGCCCCCGGCGGGGGGCCTTCAATGAGCAGTTCTTC. V is TRBV7-6 and J is TRBJ2-1, with 8 bases identical to TRBD2. Per germline, CDR1 SGHVS and CDR2 FNYEAQ. The CDR3 totals 15 residues. Trimming cost V 5 bases and J 6 bases; bases outside gene matches: 9.

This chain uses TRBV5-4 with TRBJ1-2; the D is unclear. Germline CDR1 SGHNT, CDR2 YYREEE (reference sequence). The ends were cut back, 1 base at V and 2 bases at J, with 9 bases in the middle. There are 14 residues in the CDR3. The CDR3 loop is CASSLIQKNYGYTF. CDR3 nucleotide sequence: TGTGCCAGCAGCTTGATTCAGAAAAACTATGGCTACACCTTC. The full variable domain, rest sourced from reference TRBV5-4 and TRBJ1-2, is ETGVTQSPTHLIKTRGQQVTLRCSSQSGHNTVSWYQQALGQGPQFIFQYYREEENGRGNFPPRFSGLQFPNYSSELNVNALELDDSALYLCASSLIQKNYGYTFGSGTRLTVV.

The CDR3 here is CATSSQGQGPPQPQHF. CDR3 DNA: TGTGCCACCAGCAGCCAAGGACAGGGGCCCCCTCAGCCCCAGCATTTT. The gene calls are TRBV15 and TRBJ1-5, with 9 bases that match TRBD1. The CDR3 length is 16 residues. V lost 3 bases to trimming and J lost 6 bases; unmatched junction nucleotides: 9. Germline loops: CDR1 LNHNV, CDR2 YYDKDF (reference sequence).

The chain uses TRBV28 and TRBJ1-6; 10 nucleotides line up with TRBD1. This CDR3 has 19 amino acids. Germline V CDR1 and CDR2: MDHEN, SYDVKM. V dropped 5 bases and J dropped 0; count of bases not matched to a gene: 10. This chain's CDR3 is CASSIDRGQRSSYNSPLHF. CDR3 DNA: TGTGCCAGCAGTATAGACAGGGGGCAGAGGAGCTCCTATAATTCACCCCTCCACTTT.

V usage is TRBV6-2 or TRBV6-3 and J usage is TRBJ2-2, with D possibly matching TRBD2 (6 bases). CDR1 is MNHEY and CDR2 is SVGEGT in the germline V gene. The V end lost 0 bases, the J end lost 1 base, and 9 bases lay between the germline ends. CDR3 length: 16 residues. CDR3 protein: CASSYSGLRNTGELFF. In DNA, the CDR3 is TGTGCCAGCAGTTACTCGGGACTGAGGAACACCGGGGAGCTGTTTTTT.

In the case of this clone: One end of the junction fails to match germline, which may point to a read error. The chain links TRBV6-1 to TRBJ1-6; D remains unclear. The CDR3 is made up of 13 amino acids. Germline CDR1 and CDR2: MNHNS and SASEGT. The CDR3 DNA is TGTGCCAGCAGCGAAGCCGCGGGTTCACCCCTCCACTTT. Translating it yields CASSEAAGSPLHF.

The CDR3 loop reads CASSPNRAYEQYF. CDR3 sequence (DNA): TGTGCCAGCAGCCCGAACAGGGCATACGAGCAGTACTTC. This chain uses TRBV7-9 with TRBJ2-7, with a tentative D call TRBD1 (6 bases). This CDR3 comprises 13 residues. Germline assignment: CDR1 SEHNR and CDR2 FQNEAQ (reference sequence). The ends were cut back, 5 bases at V and 4 bases at J, with 12 bases in the middle. Together with reference TRBV7-9 and TRBJ2-7, the CDR3 gives the full variable domain: DTGVSQNPRHKITKRGQNVTFRCDPISEHNRLYWYRQTLGQGPEFLTYFQNEAQLEKSRLLSDRFSAERPKGSFSTLEIQRTEQGDSAMYLCASSPNRAYEQYFGPGTRLTVT.

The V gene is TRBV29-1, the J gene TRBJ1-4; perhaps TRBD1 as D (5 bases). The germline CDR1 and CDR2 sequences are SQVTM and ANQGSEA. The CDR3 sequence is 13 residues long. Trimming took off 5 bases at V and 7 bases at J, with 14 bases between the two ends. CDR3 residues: CSVRQGLGEKLFF. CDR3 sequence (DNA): TGCAGCGTTCGGCAGGGTCTCGGTGAAAAACTGTTTTTT. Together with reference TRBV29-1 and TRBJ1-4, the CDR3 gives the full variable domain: SAVISQKPSRDICQRGTSLTIQCQVDSQVTMMFWYRQQPGQSLTLIATANQGSEATYESGFVIDKFPISRPNLTFSTLTVSNMSPEDSSIYLCSVRQGLGEKLFFGSGTQLSVL.

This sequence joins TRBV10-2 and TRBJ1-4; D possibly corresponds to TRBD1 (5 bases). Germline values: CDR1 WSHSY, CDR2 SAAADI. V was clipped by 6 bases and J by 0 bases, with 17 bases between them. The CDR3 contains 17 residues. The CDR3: CASRGGGTRTTNEKLFF. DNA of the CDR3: TGCGCCAGCAGAGGTGGGGGGACTAGGACAACTAATGAAAAACTGTTTTTT.

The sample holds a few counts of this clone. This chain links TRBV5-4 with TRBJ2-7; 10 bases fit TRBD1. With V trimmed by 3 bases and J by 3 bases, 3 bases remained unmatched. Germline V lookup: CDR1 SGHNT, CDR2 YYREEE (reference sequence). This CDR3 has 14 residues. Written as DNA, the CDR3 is TGTGCCAGCAGCTCGGGACAGGGGAGCTACGAGCAGTACTTC. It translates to CASSSGQGSYEQYF.

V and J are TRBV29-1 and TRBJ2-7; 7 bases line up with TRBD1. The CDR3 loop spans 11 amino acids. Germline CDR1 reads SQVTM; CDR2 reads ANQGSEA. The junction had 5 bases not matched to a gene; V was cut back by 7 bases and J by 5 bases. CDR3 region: CSAQGVHEQYF. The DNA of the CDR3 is TGCAGCGCCCAGGGGGTGCACGAGCAGTACTTC.

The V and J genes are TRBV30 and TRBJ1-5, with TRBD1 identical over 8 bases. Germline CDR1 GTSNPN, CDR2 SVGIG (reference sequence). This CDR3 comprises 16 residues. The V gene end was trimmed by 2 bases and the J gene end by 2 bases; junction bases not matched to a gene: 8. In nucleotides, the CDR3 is TGTGCCTGGAGTCAGCAGGGGGCTTACGGCAATCAGCCCCAGCATTTT. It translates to CAWSQQGAYGNQPQHF. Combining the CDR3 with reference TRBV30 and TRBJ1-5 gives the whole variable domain SQTIHQWPATLVQPVGSPLSLECTVEGTSNPNLYWYRQAAGRGLQLLFYSVGIGQISSEVPQNLSASRPQDRQFILSSKKLLLSDSGFYLCAWSQQGAYGNQPQHFGDGTRLSIL.

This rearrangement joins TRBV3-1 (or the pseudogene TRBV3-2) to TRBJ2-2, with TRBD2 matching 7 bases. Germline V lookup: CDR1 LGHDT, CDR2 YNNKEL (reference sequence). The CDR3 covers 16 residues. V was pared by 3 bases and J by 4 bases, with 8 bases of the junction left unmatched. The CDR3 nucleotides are TGTGCCAGCAGCCAGGCCGCGGGGAGGGGCACCGGGGAGCTGTTTTTT. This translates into CASSQAAGRGTGELFF.

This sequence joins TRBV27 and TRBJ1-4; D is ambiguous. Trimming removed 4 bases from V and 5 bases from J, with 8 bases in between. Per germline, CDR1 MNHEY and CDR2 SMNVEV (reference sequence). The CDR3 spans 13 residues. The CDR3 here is CASSSNRNEKLFF. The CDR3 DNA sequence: TGTGCCAGCAGTTCTAATCGGAATGAAAAACTGTTTTTT.

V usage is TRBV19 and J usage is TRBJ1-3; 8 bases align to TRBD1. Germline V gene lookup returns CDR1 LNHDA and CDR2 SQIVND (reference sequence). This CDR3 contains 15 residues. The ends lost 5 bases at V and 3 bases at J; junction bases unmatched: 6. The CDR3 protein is CASSLRQGLGNTIYF. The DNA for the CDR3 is TGTGCCAGTAGTCTACGACAGGGGCTTGGAAACACCATATATTTT.

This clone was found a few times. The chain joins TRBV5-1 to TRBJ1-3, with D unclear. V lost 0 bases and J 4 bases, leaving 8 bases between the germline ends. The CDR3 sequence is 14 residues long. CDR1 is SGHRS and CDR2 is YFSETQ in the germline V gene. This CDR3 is CASSLVAEGNTIYF. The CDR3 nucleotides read TGCGCCAGCAGCTTGGTGGCGGAAGGAAACACCATATATTTT.

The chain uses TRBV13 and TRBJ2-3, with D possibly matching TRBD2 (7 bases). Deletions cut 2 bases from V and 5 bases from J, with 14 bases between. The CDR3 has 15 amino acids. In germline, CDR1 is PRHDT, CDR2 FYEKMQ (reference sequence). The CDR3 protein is CASSLRRGPGDTQYF. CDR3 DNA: TGTGCCAGCAGCTTAAGGCGGGGGCCGGGAGATACGCAGTATTTT.

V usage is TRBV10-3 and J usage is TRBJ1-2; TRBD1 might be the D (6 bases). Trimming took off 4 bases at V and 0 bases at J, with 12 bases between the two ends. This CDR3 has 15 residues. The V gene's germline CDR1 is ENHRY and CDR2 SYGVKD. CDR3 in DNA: TGTGCCATCAGTGCCCTGGACAGAGCTAACTATGGCTACACCTTC. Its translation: CAISALDRANYGYTF.

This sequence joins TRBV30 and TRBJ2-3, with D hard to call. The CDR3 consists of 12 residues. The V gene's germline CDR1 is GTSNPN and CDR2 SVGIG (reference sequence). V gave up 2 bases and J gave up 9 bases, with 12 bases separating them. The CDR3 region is CAWSPSEITQYF. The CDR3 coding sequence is TGTGCCTGGAGTCCCAGCGAGATAACGCAGTATTTT.

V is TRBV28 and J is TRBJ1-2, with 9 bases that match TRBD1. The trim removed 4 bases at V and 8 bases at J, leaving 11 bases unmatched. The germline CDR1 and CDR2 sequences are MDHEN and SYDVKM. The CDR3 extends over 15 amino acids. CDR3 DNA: TGTGCCAGCAGTTCGTCCGGGACAGGGTACCAGGGCTACACCTTC. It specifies CASSSSGTGYQGYTF.

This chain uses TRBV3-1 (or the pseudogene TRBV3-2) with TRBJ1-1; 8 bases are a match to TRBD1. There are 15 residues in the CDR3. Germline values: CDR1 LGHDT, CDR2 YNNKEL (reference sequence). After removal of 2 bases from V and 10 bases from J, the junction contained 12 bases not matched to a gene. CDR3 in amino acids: CASSQLDTGGGRAFF. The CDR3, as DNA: TGTGCCAGCAGCCAACTCGATACAGGGGGTGGGCGAGCTTTCTTT.

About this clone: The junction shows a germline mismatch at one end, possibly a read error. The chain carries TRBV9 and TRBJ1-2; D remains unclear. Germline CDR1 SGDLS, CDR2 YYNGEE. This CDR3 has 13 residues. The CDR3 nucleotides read TGTGCCAGCACCGTAGGCAGTAACTATGGCTACACCTTC. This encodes CASTVGSNYGYTF.

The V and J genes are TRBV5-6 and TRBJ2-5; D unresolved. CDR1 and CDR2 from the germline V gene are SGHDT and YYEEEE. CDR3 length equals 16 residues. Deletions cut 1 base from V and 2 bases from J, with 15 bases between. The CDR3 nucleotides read TGTGCCAGCAGCTTGTACGGCACAGTGAGTCAAGAGACCCAGTACTTC. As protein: CASSLYGTVSQETQYF.

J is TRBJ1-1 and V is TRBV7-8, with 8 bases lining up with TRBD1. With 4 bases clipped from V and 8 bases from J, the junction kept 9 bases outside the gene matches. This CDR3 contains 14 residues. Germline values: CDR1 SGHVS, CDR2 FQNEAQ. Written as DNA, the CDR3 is TGTGCCAGCAGCTCCTCCGGGACAGGCATCGAAGCTTTCTTT. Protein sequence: CASSSSGTGIEAFF. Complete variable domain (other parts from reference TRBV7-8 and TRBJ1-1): GAGVSQSPRYKVAKRGQDVALRCDPISGHVSLFWYQQALGQGPEFLTYFQNEAQLDKSGLPSDRFFAERPEGSVSTLKIQRTQQEDSAVYLCASSSSGTGIEAFFGQGTRLTVV.